A few counts support the clone carrying this TCR beta chain. The target antigen is unknown. The sample belongs to a study of cytomegalovirus exposure and HLA in healthy donors. This PCR relied on a set of 60 Vbeta primers and 13 Jbeta primers. The method was immunoSEQ multiplex PCR; TCRdb's version includes in-frame clones alone and lacks a portion of them. The table has roughly 130,000 clones, over 8% seen once. Germline loops: CDR1 LNHNV, CDR2 YYDKDF (reference sequence). This CDR3 region has 14 residues. V trimming: 2 bases; J trimming: 4 bases; junction bases outside the gene matches: 4. Whole-study results and caveats: Per a later analysis, HLA-associated TCR beta chains showed more clonal expansion than other, equally common TCR beta chains.

The material sequenced was PBMCs. The clonotype originates from a man in his forties in good health and CMV-seronegative. The V call is TRBV15, the J call TRBJ2-5, with 7 bases aligning to TRBD1. The CDR3 loop reads CATSRPRTGETQYF. In DNA form, the CDR3 reads TGTGCCACCAGCAGACCAAGGACAGGAGAGACCCAGTACTTC.